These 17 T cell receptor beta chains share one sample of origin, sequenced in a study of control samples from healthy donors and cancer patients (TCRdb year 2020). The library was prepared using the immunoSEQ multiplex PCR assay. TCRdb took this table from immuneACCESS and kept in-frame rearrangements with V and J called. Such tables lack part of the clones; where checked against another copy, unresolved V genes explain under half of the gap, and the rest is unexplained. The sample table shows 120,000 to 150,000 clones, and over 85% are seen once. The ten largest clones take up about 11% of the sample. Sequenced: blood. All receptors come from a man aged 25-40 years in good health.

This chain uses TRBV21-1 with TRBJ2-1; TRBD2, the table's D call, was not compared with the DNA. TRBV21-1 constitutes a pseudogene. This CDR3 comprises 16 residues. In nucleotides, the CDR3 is TGTGCCAGCAGCAAAGCGCTTTCGCGGGTATACAATGAGCAGTTCTTC. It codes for CASSKALSRVYNEQFF.

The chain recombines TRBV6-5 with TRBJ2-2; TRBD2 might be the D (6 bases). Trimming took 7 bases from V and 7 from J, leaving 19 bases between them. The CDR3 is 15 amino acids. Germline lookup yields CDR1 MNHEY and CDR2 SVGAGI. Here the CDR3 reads CASNVRDSRGGELFF. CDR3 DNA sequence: TGTGCCAGCAACGTCCGGGACTCTAGGGGCGGGGAGCTGTTTTTT.

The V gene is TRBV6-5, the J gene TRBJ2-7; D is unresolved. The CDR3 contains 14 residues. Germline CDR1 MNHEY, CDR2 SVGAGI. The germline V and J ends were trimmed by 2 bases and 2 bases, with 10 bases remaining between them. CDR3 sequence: CASSYRTAPYEQYF. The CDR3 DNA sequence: TGTGCCAGCAGTTACCGGACGGCTCCCTACGAGCAGTACTTC.

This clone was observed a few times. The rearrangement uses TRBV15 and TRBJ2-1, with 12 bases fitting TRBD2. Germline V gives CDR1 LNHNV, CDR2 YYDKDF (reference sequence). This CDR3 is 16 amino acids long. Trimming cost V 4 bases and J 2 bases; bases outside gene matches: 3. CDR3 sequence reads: CATSKGLAGPYNEQFF. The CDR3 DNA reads TGTGCCACCAGCAAAGGACTAGCGGGACCCTACAATGAGCAGTTCTTC.

As DNA, the CDR3 is TGCGCCAGCAGCCAAGCGGGGTTGACTGGAAACACCATATATTTT. Its translation is CASSQAGLTGNTIYF. The chain carries TRBV4-3 and TRBJ1-3; no clear D gene. From germline, CDR1 is LGHNA and CDR2 YSLEER. The CDR3 is 15 residues long. V gave up 1 base and J gave up 2 bases, with 9 bases separating them.

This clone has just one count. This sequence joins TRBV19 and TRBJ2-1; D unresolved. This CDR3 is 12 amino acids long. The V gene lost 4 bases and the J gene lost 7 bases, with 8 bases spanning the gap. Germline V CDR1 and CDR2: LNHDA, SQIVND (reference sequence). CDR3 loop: CASSTLGNEQFF. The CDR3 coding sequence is TGTGCCAGTAGTACCCTGGGAAATGAGCAGTTCTTC.

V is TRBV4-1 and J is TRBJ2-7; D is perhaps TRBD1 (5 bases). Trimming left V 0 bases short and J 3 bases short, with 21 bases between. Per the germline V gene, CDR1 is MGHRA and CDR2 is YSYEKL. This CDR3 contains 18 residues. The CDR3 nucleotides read TGCGCCAGCAGCCAAGATACTGGGGCTTCGTCATGGGACTACGAGCAGTACTTC. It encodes CASSQDTGASSWDYEQYF.

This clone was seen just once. The CDR3 DNA follows: TGTGCCAGCTCACCACTTAGCGGGAGCTCCTACGAGCAGTACTTC. Residues: CASSPLSGSSYEQYF. This chain uses TRBV18 with TRBJ2-7, with TRBD2 matching 9 bases. Losses at the gene ends were 1 base for V and 0 bases for J; bases not matched to a gene: 1. The length of the CDR3 is 15 residues. The germline gives CDR1 KGHSH, CDR2 LQKENI.

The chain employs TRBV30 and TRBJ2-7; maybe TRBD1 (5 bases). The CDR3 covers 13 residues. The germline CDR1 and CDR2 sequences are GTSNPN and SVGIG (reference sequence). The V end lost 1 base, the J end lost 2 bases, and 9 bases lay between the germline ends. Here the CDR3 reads CAWSGRQTYEQYF. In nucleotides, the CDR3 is TGTGCCTGGAGTGGGCGACAGACCTACGAGCAGTACTTC.

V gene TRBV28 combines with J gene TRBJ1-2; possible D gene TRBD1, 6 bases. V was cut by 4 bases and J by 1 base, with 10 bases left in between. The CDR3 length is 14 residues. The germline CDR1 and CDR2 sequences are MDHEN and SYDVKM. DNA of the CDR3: TGTGCCAGCAGTTCTGCAGGGGATAACTATGGCTACACCTTC. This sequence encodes CASSSAGDNYGYTF.

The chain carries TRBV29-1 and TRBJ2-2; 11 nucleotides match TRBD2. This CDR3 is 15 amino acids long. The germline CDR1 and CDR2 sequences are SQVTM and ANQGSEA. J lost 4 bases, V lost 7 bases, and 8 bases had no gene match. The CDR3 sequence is CSAITSGSTTGELFF. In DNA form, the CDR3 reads TGCAGCGCCATAACTAGCGGGAGTACCACCGGGGAGCTGTTTTTT.

The CDR3 DNA follows: TGTGCCAGCAGCTTAGTTCAGGGGACAACCTACGAGCAGTACTTC. Translating gives CASSLVQGTTYEQYF. The rearrangement joins TRBV7-2 to TRBJ2-7; D might be TRBD1 (6 bases). The V end was cut by 1 base, the J end by 2 bases, with 12 bases between. Germline-derived CDR1 and CDR2 are SGHTA and FQGNSA. This CDR3 has 15 amino acids.

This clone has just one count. In DNA form, the CDR3 reads TGTGCCAGCTCACCGGGGAACCAAGAGACCCAGTACTTC. It codes for CASSPGNQETQYF. This chain links TRBV18 with TRBJ2-5, with D hard to call. V gave up 3 bases and J gave up 0 bases, with 5 bases separating them. The germline V gene encodes CDR1 KGHSH and CDR2 LQKENI. The CDR3 spans 13 residues.

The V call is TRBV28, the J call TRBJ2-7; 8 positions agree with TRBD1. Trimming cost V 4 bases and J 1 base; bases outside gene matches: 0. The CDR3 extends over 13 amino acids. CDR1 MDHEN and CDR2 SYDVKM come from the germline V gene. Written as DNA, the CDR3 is TGTGCCAGCAGTTGGACAGGGTCCTACGAGCAGTACTTC. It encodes CASSWTGSYEQYF.

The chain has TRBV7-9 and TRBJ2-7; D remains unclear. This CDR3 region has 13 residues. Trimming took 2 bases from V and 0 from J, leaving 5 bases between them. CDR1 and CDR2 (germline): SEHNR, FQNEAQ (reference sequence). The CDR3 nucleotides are TGTGCCAGCAGCTTAACAGACTCCTACGAGCAGTACTTC. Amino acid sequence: CASSLTDSYEQYF.

CDR3 amino acids: CASSLAGYREQFF. In DNA form, the CDR3 reads TGTGCCAGCAGCTTGGCAGGCTACCGAGAGCAGTTCTTC. The chain carries TRBV5-8 and TRBJ2-1; the D is unclear. Germline-derived CDR1 and CDR2 are SGHTS and YDEGEE. The CDR3 has 13 amino acids. V dropped 0 bases and J dropped 10 bases, with 11 bases sitting between them. Drawing the rest from reference TRBV5-8 and TRBJ2-1, the complete variable domain is EAGVTQSPTHLIKTRGQQATLRCSPISGHTSVYWYQQALGLGLQFLLWYDEGEERNRGNFPPRFSGRQFPNYSSELNVNALELEDSALYLCASSLAGYREQFFGPGTRLTVL.

In DNA, the CDR3 is TGTGCCAGCAGCTTGGCTTCCCACAGGGCTGGAAACACCATATATTTT. Translation: CASSLASHRAGNTIYF. This rearrangement joins TRBV5-6 to TRBJ1-3; perhaps TRBD1 as D (6 bases). This CDR3 is 16 amino acids long. Germline lookup yields CDR1 SGHDT and CDR2 YYEEEE. The V end lost 0 bases, the J end lost 2 bases, and 12 bases lay between the germline ends.